Reported below is one TCR beta chain. Looked up from germline, CDR1 is SGHNT and CDR2 is YYREEE (reference sequence). This CDR3 spans 13 amino acids. V gave up 4 bases and J gave up 0 bases, with 4 bases separating them. The data originate from a study of blood T cell repertoires in COVID-19. Study processing details: Estimation of nucleated cell counts relied on the amplification of reference gene primers. The data were produced by immunoSEQ multiplex PCR, yet TCRdb's version contains in-frame clones alone and is incomplete. V and J calls and clone size follow that table, whereas D and trimming were derived from the DNA. This table has under 300,000 clones, 80% to 90% appearing once. Individuals drawn from around 24 US areas were roughly 18 to 95 years old.

The sample taken for sequencing was PBMCs or T cells enriched from blood (not recorded which). The chain combines TRBV5-4 with TRBJ2-2; D is ambiguous. This receptor was identified in a woman aged 18-29 years who had recovered from COVID-19. The CDR3 reads CASSRSNTGELFF. In nucleotides, the CDR3 is TGTGCCAGCAGCCGGTCGAACACCGGGGAGCTGTTTTTT.